Reported below is one TCR beta chain. Its antigen is not identified. PCR employed 60 Vbeta and 13 Jbeta primers. Profiling relied on immunoSEQ multiplex PCR, and the TCRdb table lists in-frame clones only, not all of them. The table lists roughly 84,000 clones, around 77% of them singletons. The data are from a study of cytomegalovirus exposure and HLA in healthy donors. Findings and limits, study-wide: Owing to their indistinguishability, certain V segments, notably TRBV6-2 and TRBV6-3, were excluded. In vitro confirmation showed three CMV-associated chains to be CMV antigen specific. The study put 150 or so TCR beta chains on its list as cytomegalovirus-associated.

Germline CDR1 reads GTSNPN; CDR2 reads SVGIG (reference sequence). The CDR3 is made up of 14 amino acids. J was trimmed by 7 bases and V by 0 bases; bases with no gene match: 6. This clonotype was sampled from a man between 45 and 60 years old in good health and CMV-seronegative. The chain carries TRBV30 and TRBJ1-1; TRBD1 matches 9 bases. Material for sequencing was PBMCs. The CDR3 DNA is TGTGCCTGGAGTGTACAACAGGGGGCTGTTGAAGCTTTCTTT. Amino acid sequence: CAWSVQQGAVEAFF.